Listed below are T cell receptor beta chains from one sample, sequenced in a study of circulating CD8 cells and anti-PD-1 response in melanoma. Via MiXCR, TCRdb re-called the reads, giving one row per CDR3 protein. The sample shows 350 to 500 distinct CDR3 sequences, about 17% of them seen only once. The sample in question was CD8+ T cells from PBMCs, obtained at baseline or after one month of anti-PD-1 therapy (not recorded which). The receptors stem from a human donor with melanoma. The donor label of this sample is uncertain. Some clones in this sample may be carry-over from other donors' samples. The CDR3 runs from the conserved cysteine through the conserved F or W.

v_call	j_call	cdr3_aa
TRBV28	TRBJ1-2	CATSRDRNYGYTF
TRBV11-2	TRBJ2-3	CASSLTSGSTDTQYF
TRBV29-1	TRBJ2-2	CSVPQNTGELFF
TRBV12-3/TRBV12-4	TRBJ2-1	CASSPGQGDINEQFF
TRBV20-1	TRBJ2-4	CSAPGSYKNIQYF
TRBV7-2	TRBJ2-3	CASSLEITDTQYF
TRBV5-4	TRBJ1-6	CASSYGDPPLHF
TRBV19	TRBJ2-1	CASSPTGTSGFNEQFF
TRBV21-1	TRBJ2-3	CASSKVLAESTDTQYF
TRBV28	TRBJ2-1	CASMAGGEVNEQFF
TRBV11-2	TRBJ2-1	CASSEWGVDNEQFF
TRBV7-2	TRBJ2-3	CASSSDPGGRGTDTQYF
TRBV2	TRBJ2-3	CASTLPSTDTQYF
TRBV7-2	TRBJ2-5	CASSRWGAKETQYF
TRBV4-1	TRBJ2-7	CASSQSRGFSYEQYF
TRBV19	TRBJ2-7	CASSNKVGYEQYF